The 21 T cell receptor beta chains below come from one sample, sequenced in a study of CD8 T cells in Susac syndrome. After extraction with the RNeasy kit, 0.5 to 1 ug of the RNA was reverse transcribed using random hexamers. TCRdb independently ran MiXCR on the immunoSEQ multiplex PCR reads; one entry per CDR3 protein. The table records 180,000 or so distinct CDR3 sequences, about 94% of them present only once. Sequenced sample: CD4+ T cells from PBMCs. Every receptor here comes from a human donor in good health.

V and J are TRBV18 and TRBJ2-7; 8 bases align to TRBD1. V lost 6 bases, J lost 4 bases, and 11 bases stayed unmatched. CDR1 KGHSH and CDR2 LQKENI come from the germline V gene. This CDR3 is 15 amino acids long. CDR3 sequence reads: CASSPIIQGAYEQYF. The CDR3 region has the DNA TGTGCCAGCTCCCCAATCATCCAGGGGGCATACGAGCAGTACTTC.

The chain is built from TRBV27 and TRBJ1-5, with D maybe TRBD1 (6 bases). Trimming stripped 0 bases from V and 7 bases from J, with 19 bases between. This CDR3 has 17 amino acids. Germline V lookup: CDR1 MNHEY, CDR2 SMNVEV (reference sequence). CDR3 DNA: TGTGCCAGCAGTTTATCCGGGGGGCAGGGGACGAGACAGCCCCAGCATTTT. This gives the protein CASSLSGGQGTRQPQHF.

The chain couples TRBV20-1 to TRBJ2-1; 7 bases line up with TRBD2. The V gene's germline CDR1 is DFQATT and CDR2 SNEGSKA (reference sequence). The CDR3 totals 14 residues. The J segment lost 0 bases and the V segment lost 2 bases, leaving 1 base of the junction unmatched. CDR3 in amino acids: CSARLAASYNEQFF. CDR3 coding DNA: TGCAGTGCTAGACTAGCGGCCTCCTACAATGAGCAGTTCTTC.

The rearrangement joins TRBV29-1 to TRBJ1-1; 11 bases are shared with TRBD1. The CDR3 is made up of 13 amino acids. Trimming cost V 6 bases and J 3 bases; bases outside gene matches: 3. The germline V gene encodes CDR1 SQVTM and CDR2 ANQGSEA. The CDR3 sequence is CSVGQGVDTEAFF. The CDR3 DNA is TGCAGCGTGGGACAGGGGGTTGACACTGAAGCTTTCTTT.

V gene TRBV28 combines with J gene TRBJ2-3; D is possibly TRBD1 (5 bases). CDR3 size: 13 residues. Germline-derived CDR1 and CDR2 are MDHEN and SYDVKM. With 9 bases removed from V and 0 bases from J, the gap between germline ends came to 10 bases. The CDR3 region is CASRGHSTDTQYF. DNA of the CDR3: TGTGCCAGTCGAGGACATAGCACAGATACGCAGTATTTT.

The chain couples TRBV11-1 to TRBJ2-2; D is possibly TRBD2 (5 bases). Trimming removed 5 bases at V and 0 bases at J, with 7 bases between. Germline V CDR1 and CDR2: SGHAT, FQDESV (reference sequence). The CDR3 has 14 amino acids. CDR3 nucleotide sequence: TGTGCCAGCAGCCTCGGGACGAACACCGGGGAGCTGTTTTTT. Its translation: CASSLGTNTGELFF.

J is TRBJ2-1 and V is TRBV21-1; the listed D gene, TRBD2, was not tested against the DNA. TRBV21-1 is deemed a pseudogene. The CDR3 spans 18 residues. CDR3 in amino acids: CASRGTGTSGRVGNEQFF. The CDR3 region has the DNA TGTGCCAGCAGAGGAACCGGGACTAGCGGGAGGGTGGGCAATGAGCAGTTCTTC.

This rearrangement joins TRBV15 to TRBJ1-2, with D hard to call. The CDR3 runs to 14 residues. The germline gives CDR1 LNHNV, CDR2 YYDKDF (reference sequence). V was pared by 0 bases and J by 5 bases, with 10 bases between. CDR3 nucleotides: TGTGCCACCAGCAGAGATCGCAGGCTTTATGGCTACACCTTC. Protein sequence: CATSRDRRLYGYTF.

The chain uses TRBV5-1 and TRBJ2-1; possible D gene TRBD1, 5 bases. The CDR3 spans 15 residues. Germline V CDR1 and CDR2: SGHRS, YFSETQ. V gave up 0 bases and J gave up 7 bases, with 14 bases separating them. The DNA of the CDR3 is TGCGCCAGCAGCTTGGAGTCAGGGCTAGAAAATGAGCAGTTCTTC. Residues: CASSLESGLENEQFF.

This chain connects TRBV5-1 to TRBJ2-1; the D is unclear. Looked up from germline, CDR1 is SGHRS and CDR2 is YFSETQ. The ends were cut back, 0 bases at V and 8 bases at J, with 9 bases in the middle. The CDR3 is 13 residues long. CDR3 coding DNA: TGCGCCAGCAGCTTGGCCAGTCCGGATGAGCAGTTCTTC. This gives the protein CASSLASPDEQFF.

This chain uses TRBV27 with TRBJ1-2; 7 bases align to TRBD1. V gave up 6 bases and J gave up 1 base; unmatched junction bases: 5. The CDR3 loop spans 14 amino acids. The germline V gene has CDR1 MNHEY and CDR2 SMNVEV (reference sequence). CDR3 nucleotide sequence: TGTGCCAGCAGGGGACAGAATTTTAACTATGGCTACACCTTC. Translation: CASRGQNFNYGYTF.

This chain joins TRBV7-6 and TRBJ1-1, with D possibly TRBD1 on 6 matching bases. Germline CDR1 reads SGHVS; CDR2 reads FNYEAQ. The length of the CDR3 is 14 residues. Trimming took off 5 bases at V and 0 bases at J, with 10 bases between the two ends. The CDR3 coding sequence is TGTGCCAGCAGCCAGGACAGATTGAACACTGAAGCTTTCTTT. Amino acids: CASSQDRLNTEAFF.

This chain links TRBV6-6 with TRBJ2-7; the D gene could be TRBD1 or TRBD2 (5 bases each). The CDR3 consists of 15 residues. Trimming cost V 0 bases and J 4 bases, with 13 bases left between them. CDR1 is MNHNY and CDR2 is SVGAGI in the germline V gene (reference sequence). CDR3 DNA sequence: TGTGCCAGCAGTTACTCGAGGGGTTTCGGGTACGAGCAGTACTTC. It translates to CASSYSRGFGYEQYF.

The chain employs TRBV7-2 and TRBJ2-4; perhaps TRBD2 as D (5 bases). The CDR3 spans 14 residues. V was shortened by 5 bases and J by 5 bases, with 13 bases between the two germline ends. CDR1 is SGHTA, CDR2 FQGNSA, per germline. This chain's CDR3 is CASSPGVEQNIQYF. In nucleotides, the CDR3 is TGTGCCAGCAGCCCCGGGGTAGAACAAAACATTCAGTACTTC. Looking up the rest from reference TRBV7-2 and TRBJ2-4 gives the full variable domain: GAGVSQSPSNKVTEKGKDVELRCDPISGHTALYWYRQSLGQGLEFLIYFQGNSAPDKSGLPSDRFSAERTGGSVSTLTIQRTQQEDSAVYLCASSPGVEQNIQYFGAGTRLSVL.

This chain uses TRBV20-1 with TRBJ2-4; D may be TRBD2 (5 bases). CDR1 is DFQATT, CDR2 SNEGSKA, per germline (reference sequence). This CDR3 region has 11 residues. V shed 4 bases and J shed 8 bases, with 9 bases lying between them. CDR3 loop: CSAIAFDIQYF. CDR3 DNA sequence: TGCAGTGCTATAGCGTTCGACATTCAGTACTTC.

The rearrangement links TRBV2 to TRBJ2-1; 12 bases are shared with TRBD2. CDR1 is SNHLY and CDR2 is FYNNEI in the germline V gene. CDR3 length: 15 amino acids. V gave up 4 bases and J gave up 7 bases; unmatched junction bases: 5. CDR3: CASSASGRAVNEQFF. CDR3 coding DNA: TGTGCCAGCAGTGCTAGCGGGAGGGCCGTTAATGAGCAGTTCTTC. The variable domain in full, with the rest retrieved from reference TRBV2 and TRBJ2-1, is EPEVTQTPSHQVTQMGQEVILRCVPISNHLYFYWYRQILGQKVEFLVSFYNNEISEKSEIFDDQFSVERPDGSNFTLKIRSTKLEDSAMYFCASSASGRAVNEQFFGPGTRLTVL.

The chain couples TRBV7-9 to TRBJ2-1, with 8 bases that match TRBD2. Trimming took 4 bases from V and 5 from J; bases not matched to a gene: 16. The CDR3 extends over 18 amino acids. Germline V gene data show CDR1 as SEHNR and CDR2 as FQNEAQ (reference sequence). In DNA form, the CDR3 reads TGTGCCAGCAGCTCATCCAATCGGAGCGGGAGTTGGAACAATGAGCAGTTCTTC. Protein: CASSSSNRSGSWNNEQFF.

V gene TRBV7-2 combines with J gene TRBJ2-5; D not resolved. The length of the CDR3 is 15 residues. Germline V gives CDR1 SGHTA, CDR2 FQGNSA. The V end was cut by 6 bases, the J end by 0 bases, with 14 bases between. CDR3 in DNA: TGTGCCAGCAGTTCCCTCGGTACAGACCAAGAGACCCAGTACTTC. Amino acid sequence: CASSSLGTDQETQYF.

This clonotype appeared a single time. V and J are TRBV5-6 and TRBJ1-2; D might be TRBD1 (6 bases). This CDR3 spans 16 amino acids. Trimming pared 2 bases from V and 0 bases from J, leaving 14 bases between. Looked up from germline, CDR1 is SGHDT and CDR2 is YYEEEE. The CDR3 sequence: CASSFIDRTANYGYTF. CDR3 sequence (DNA): TGTGCCAGCAGCTTTATCGACAGGACAGCTAACTATGGCTACACCTTC.

Concerning this clonotype: The CDR3 does not close with the conserved phenylalanine or tryptophan, likely indicating a read error. This rearrangement joins TRBV2 to TRBJ2-7, with D unresolved. Germline V gene data show CDR1 as SNHLY and CDR2 as FYNNEI. The CDR3 length is 13 residues. Trimming cost V 11 bases and J 3 bases, with 17 bases left between them. CDR3 residues: CAVQTDRFYEQYY. The CDR3 DNA reads as TGTGCCGTCCAAACGGACCGATTCTACGAGCAGTACTAC.

The chain combines TRBV28 with TRBJ2-7, with 7 bases matching TRBD1. The CDR3 sequence is 14 residues long. Germline loops: CDR1 MDHEN, CDR2 SYDVKM. Germline trimming cut 4 bases from V and 2 bases from J; bases unmatched to any gene: 5. The CDR3 region is CASSSQGLTYEQYF. Here the CDR3 DNA reads TGTGCCAGCAGTTCACAGGGGCTAACCTACGAGCAGTACTTC.